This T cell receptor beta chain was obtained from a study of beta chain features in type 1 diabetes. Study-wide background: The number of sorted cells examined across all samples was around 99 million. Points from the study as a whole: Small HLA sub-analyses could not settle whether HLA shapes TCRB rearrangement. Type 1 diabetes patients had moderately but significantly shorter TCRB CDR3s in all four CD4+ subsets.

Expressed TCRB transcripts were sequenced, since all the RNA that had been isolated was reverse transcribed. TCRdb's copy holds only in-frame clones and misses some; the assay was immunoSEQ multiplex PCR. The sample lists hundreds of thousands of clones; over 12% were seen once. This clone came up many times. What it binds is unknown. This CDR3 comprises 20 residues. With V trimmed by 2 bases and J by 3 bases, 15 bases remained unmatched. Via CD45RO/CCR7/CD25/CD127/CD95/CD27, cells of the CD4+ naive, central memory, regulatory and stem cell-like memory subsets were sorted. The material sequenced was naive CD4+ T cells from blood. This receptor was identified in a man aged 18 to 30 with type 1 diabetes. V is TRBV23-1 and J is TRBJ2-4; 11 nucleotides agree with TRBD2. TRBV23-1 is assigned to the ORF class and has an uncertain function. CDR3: CASSQRHTRSSGGIKNIQYF. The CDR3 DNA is TGCGCCAGCAGTCAACGCCACACCCGATCTAGCGGGGGGATCAAAAACATTCAGTACTTC.